The next 11 T cell receptor beta chains were all read from a single sample in a study of blood T cell repertoires in COVID-19. Sequencing was performed with immunoSEQ multiplex PCR; in TCRdb, only in-frame clones are kept and a portion is missing. The data contain 180,000 or so clones, about 88% of them singletons. The sample comprised peripheral blood. These receptors were taken from a woman under 40 with active or convalescent COVID-19.

The chain couples TRBV10-3 to TRBJ2-6; 7 bases align to TRBD2. Trimming took 5 bases from V and 0 from J; bases not matched to a gene: 1. Germline V gene lookup returns CDR1 ENHRY and CDR2 SYGVKD. CDR3 size: 15 residues. CDR3 DNA sequence: TGTGCCATCAGTCCGGGGGGCTCTGGGGCCAACGTCCTGACTTTC. Its protein product is CAISPGGSGANVLTF.

The V and J genes are TRBV12-3 or TRBV12-4 and TRBJ2-3; no firm D call. CDR3 length equals 11 residues. Trimming took off 8 bases at V and 1 base at J, with 4 bases between the two ends. Here the CDR3 DNA reads TGTGCCAGCCGGGGCACAGATACGCAGTATTTT. This encodes CASRGTDTQYF.

The chain is built from TRBV7-6 and TRBJ2-1; TRBD1 matches at 8 bases. The CDR3 spans 16 residues. V shed 0 bases and J 3 bases; nucleotides not matched to a gene: 4. Germline CDR1 and CDR2: SGHVS and FNYEAQ. The CDR3 loop reads CASSLASGQGYNEQFF. The DNA of the CDR3 is TGTGCCAGCAGCTTAGCTTCTGGACAGGGCTACAATGAGCAGTTCTTC.

In this sample, this clone turned up a few times. The chain couples TRBV2 to TRBJ2-5; D might be TRBD1 (5 bases). V lost 0 bases to trimming and J lost 0 bases, with 8 bases between them. This CDR3 contains 15 residues. The V gene's germline CDR1 is SNHLY and CDR2 FYNNEI. Here the CDR3 DNA reads TGTGCCAGCAGTGAAGCGGGGCACAACCAAGAGACCCAGTACTTC. Translating it yields CASSEAGHNQETQYF.

The chain employs TRBV5-8 and TRBJ2-2; the D gene is possibly TRBD2 (6 bases). This CDR3 contains 18 residues. Germline-derived CDR1 and CDR2 are SGHTS and YDEGEE. Trimming cost V 3 bases and J 2 bases, with 20 bases left between them. Here the CDR3 DNA reads TGTGCCAGCAGCTCACAAATTTCCGGAGGGGCTAACACCGGGGAGCTGTTTTTT. Residues: CASSSQISGGANTGELFF.

This clone was seen once. The chain employs TRBV29-1 and TRBJ2-6; D may be TRBD2 (6 bases). There are 14 residues in the CDR3. V was trimmed by 4 bases and J by 3 bases, leaving 10 bases between them. Germline CDR1 and CDR2: SQVTM and ANQGSEA. The CDR3 coding sequence is TGCAGCGTTGGGAGGGGCCTTGGGGCCAACGTCCTGACTTTC. As protein: CSVGRGLGANVLTF.

The chain is built from TRBV19 and TRBJ2-7, with D perhaps TRBD1 (6 bases). CDR3 size: 15 residues. Germline V gives CDR1 LNHDA, CDR2 SQIVND (reference sequence). V lost 5 bases and J 0 bases, leaving 14 bases between the germline ends. CDR3 DNA: TGTGCCAGTAGTGACTCGGGACAAACCTCCTACGAGCAGTACTTC. Protein sequence: CASSDSGQTSYEQYF. The whole variable domain, remainder taken from reference TRBV19 and TRBJ2-7, is DGGITQSPKYLFRKEGQNVTLSCEQNLNHDAMYWYRQDPGQGLRLIYYSQIVNDFQKGDIAEGYSVSREKKESFPLTVTSAQKNPTAFYLCASSDSGQTSYEQYFGPGTRLTVT.

V gene TRBV19 combines with J gene TRBJ1-5; D gene uncertain. The CDR3 contains 14 residues. The germline V gene has CDR1 LNHDA and CDR2 SQIVND (reference sequence). The V end lost 2 bases, the J end lost 7 bases, and 12 bases lay between the germline ends. The CDR3 sequence is CASSIMAGPQPQHF. The CDR3 coding sequence is TGTGCCAGTAGTATAATGGCAGGCCCCCAGCCCCAGCATTTT.

V and J are TRBV28 and TRBJ2-2, with D possibly matching TRBD2 (5 bases). This CDR3 comprises 12 residues. The germline CDR1 and CDR2 sequences are MDHEN and SYDVKM. Trimming left V 6 bases short and J 5 bases short, with 7 bases between. Written as DNA, the CDR3 is TGTGCCAGCAGAGAGGGAACCGGGGAGCTGTTTTTT. Translation gives CASREGTGELFF.

In its sample, this clone was seen once. The CDR3 protein is CASSLSVNTEAFF. As DNA, the CDR3 is TGCGCCAGCAGCTTGTCCGTGAACACTGAAGCTTTCTTT. The genes are TRBV5-1 and TRBJ1-1; D unclear. In germline, CDR1 is SGHRS, CDR2 YFSETQ. The CDR3 totals 13 residues. Deletions cut 1 base from V and 0 bases from J, with 4 bases between. The variable domain in full, completed from reference TRBV5-1 and TRBJ1-1, reads KAGVTQTPRYLIKTRGQQVTLSCSPISGHRSVSWYQQTPGQGLQFLFEYFSETQRNKGNFPGRFSGRQFSNSRSEMNVSTLELGDSALYLCASSLSVNTEAFFGQGTRLTVV.

The chain links TRBV19 to TRBJ1-5, with TRBD1 as a possible D gene (5 bases). Between the trimmed V and J ends, which lost 3 bases and 0 bases, there was a span of 21 bases. Germline CDR1 reads LNHDA; CDR2 reads SQIVND (reference sequence). The CDR3 runs to 19 residues. The CDR3 spells CASSIGIWQGLYSNQPQHF. Written as DNA, the CDR3 is TGTGCCAGTAGTATTGGGATTTGGCAGGGCCTTTATAGCAATCAGCCCCAGCATTTT. Supplemented by reference TRBV19 and TRBJ1-5, the full variable domain reads DGGITQSPKYLFRKEGQNVTLSCEQNLNHDAMYWYRQDPGQGLRLIYYSQIVNDFQKGDIAEGYSVSREKKESFPLTVTSAQKNPTAFYLCASSIGIWQGLYSNQPQHFGDGTRLSIL.